The rows below give T cell receptor beta chains drawn from one sample of a study of OX40 agonist ivuxolimab in advanced cancers. Measured with immunoSEQ multiplex PCR; TCRdb has only the in-frame clones, and not every one. Of tens of thousands of clones listed, more than 75% are singletons. Sequenced here: CD4+ or CD8+ T cells sorted from blood, sampled in a trial of the OX40 agonist ivuxolimab. These receptors all stem from an adult with an advanced solid tumor such as melanoma, head and neck, liver or kidney cancer. Both conserved end residues are part of each CDR3. Fields, in order: D gene, V gene, CDR3 length, J gene, clone size, CDR3 protein, CDR3 DNA. D genes are given only for firm matches. Size tells how often a clone was seen (once, few, many) or the class of an expanded clone, and some rows leave it out.

-	TRBV7-2	12	TRBJ1-1	medium-sized	CASSFVVTEAFF	TGTGCCAGCAGCTTTGTAGTGACTGAAGCTTTCTTT
-	TRBV5-1	14	TRBJ2-1	-	CASSPRGLYNEQFF	TGCGCCAGCAGCCCCCGGGGCCTCTACAATGAGCAGTTCTTC
-	TRBV5-1	16	TRBJ1-6	few	CASSLWGSSYNSPLHF	TGCGCCAGCAGCTTGTGGGGCAGCTCCTATAATTCACCCCTCCACTTT
TRBD2	TRBV4-2	16	TRBJ2-7	once	CASSQERLAGVYEQYF	TGTGCCAGCAGCCAAGAAAGACTAGCGGGAGTCTACGAGCAGTACTTC
TRBD2	TRBV5-1	17	TRBJ2-1	-	CASSPGLAGFKRNEQFF	TGCGCCAGCAGCCCGGGACTAGCGGGTTTTAAGCGCAATGAGCAGTTCTTC
TRBD1	TRBV5-1	14	TRBJ2-7	-	CASSPRQGPYEQYF	TGCGCCAGCAGCCCCCGACAGGGGCCCTACGAGCAGTACTTC
-	TRBV13	14	TRBJ1-2	-	CASSLAEANYGYTF	TGTGCCAGCAGCTTAGCCGAAGCTAACTATGGCTACACCTTC
-	TRBV7-6	15	TRBJ1-6	-	CASSPLAVANSPLHF	TGTGCCAGCAGCCCGCTGGCAGTTGCTAATTCACCCCTCCACTTT
-	TRBV2	16	TRBJ2-1	-	CASSEYFRDAKNEQFF	TGTGCCAGCAGTGAATACTTCCGGGACGCCAAGAATGAGCAGTTCTTC
-	TRBV11-1	13	TRBJ1-1	few	CASSLSWVTEAFF	TGTGCCAGCAGCTTATCATGGGTTACTGAAGCTTTCTTT
-	TRBV13	15	TRBJ1-1	once	CASSAVTKGDTEAFF	TGTGCCAGCAGCGCCGTAACCAAGGGGGACACTGAAGCTTTCTTT
-	TRBV11-3	14	TRBJ1-2	-	CASSLEGHNYGYTF	TGTGCCAGCAGCTTAGAGGGGCATAACTATGGCTACACCTTC
-	TRBV4-1	13	TRBJ1-1	-	CASSQGRNTEAFF	TGCGCCAGCAGCCAAGGGCGGAACACTGAAGCTTTCTTT
-	TRBV7-9	14	TRBJ2-5	-	CASSHDTAKETQYF	TGTGCCAGCAGCCACGATACAGCTAAAGAGACCCAGTACTTC
-	TRBV9	14	TRBJ2-3	-	CASSLQGNADTQYF	TGTGCCAGCAGCCTACAGGGTAACGCAGATACGCAGTATTTT
-	TRBV29-1	13	TRBJ2-1	-	CSGGDPSYNEQFF	TGCAGCGGGGGGGACCCATCCTACAATGAGCAGTTCTTC
-	TRBV25-1	16	TRBJ2-3	-	CASSTRGTPSTDTQYF	TGTGCCAGCAGCACCCGCGGGACTCCGAGCACAGATACGCAGTATTTT
TRBD2	TRBV2	16	TRBJ2-1	-	CASSEALAGGGDEQFF	TGTGCCAGCAGTGAAGCGTTAGCGGGAGGGGGCGATGAGCAGTTCTTC
TRBD1	TRBV2	14	TRBJ2-2	medium-sized	CASIPGGNTGELFF	TGTGCCAGCATTCCAGGGGGCAACACCGGGGAGCTGTTTTTT
TRBD1	TRBV29-1	14	TRBJ2-7	-	CSAKTGGLNYEQYF	TGCAGCGCTAAGACAGGGGGGTTGAACTACGAGCAGTACTTC
TRBD1	TRBV11-2	13	TRBJ1-2	-	CASSIGQGYGYTF	TGTGCCAGCAGCATCGGACAGGGCTATGGCTACACCTTC
-	TRBV7-2	15	TRBJ2-3	-	CASSLDGDSTDTQYF	TGTGCCAGCAGCTTAGACGGGGACAGCACAGATACGCAGTATTTT
TRBD2	TRBV10-3	16	TRBJ2-1	-	CAISVSWEGTYNEQFF	TGTGCCATCAGCGTTTCATGGGAGGGAACCTACAATGAGCAGTTCTTC
-	TRBV7-9	12	TRBJ2-7	-	CASSLARYEQYF	TGTGCCAGCAGCTTAGCGCGGTACGAGCAGTACTTC
-	TRBV15	18	TRBJ1-3	-	CATSRDLTSGYSGNTIYF	TGTGCCACCAGCAGAGATTTAACGTCGGGGTACTCTGGAAACACCATATATTTT
-	TRBV14	13	TRBJ2-7	-	CASSPATWGEQYF	TGTGCCAGCAGCCCAGCGACCTGGGGGGAGCAGTACTTC
TRBD1	TRBV5-1	14	TRBJ1-6	-	CASSPDRGPSPLHF	TGCGCCAGCAGCCCGGACAGGGGGCCATCACCCCTCCACTTT
TRBD1	TRBV7-8	20	TRBJ1-6	-	CASSLRGGQGGPTYNSPLHF	TGTGCCAGCAGCTTACGGGGTGGGCAGGGGGGCCCTACCTATAATTCACCCCTCCACTTT
-	TRBV27	14	TRBJ1-1	-	CASSWSGAYTEAFF	TGTGCCAGCAGTTGGTCGGGGGCCTACACTGAAGCTTTCTTT
-	TRBV7-7	14	TRBJ2-5	-	CASSSEIQGETQYF	TGTGCTAGCAGCTCGGAGATACAGGGAGAGACCCAGTACTTC
-	TRBV4-3	16	TRBJ1-5	-	CASSQDGGNPDQPQHF	TGCGCCAGCAGCCAAGATGGAGGGAACCCCGATCAGCCCCAGCATTTT
-	TRBV7-2	17	TRBJ2-3	-	CASSLDRGPPSTDTQYF	TGTGCCAGCAGCTTAGACCGGGGTCCTCCTAGCACAGATACGCAGTATTTT
TRBD2	TRBV5-4	16	TRBJ2-5	-	CASSPTDLREGETQYF	TGTGCCAGCAGCCCCACGGACCTAAGGGAGGGAGAGACCCAGTACTTC
-	TRBV28	14	TRBJ1-2	-	CASSPPGGHHGYTF	TGTGCCAGCAGTCCCCCGGGGGGGCATCATGGCTACACCTTC
-	TRBV6-6	11	TRBJ2-7	-	CASSSDYEQYF	TGTGCCAGCAGTTCAGACTACGAGCAGTACTTC
TRBD1	TRBV27	14	TRBJ1-1	medium-sized	CASSLGGTELESFF	TGTGCCAGCAGTTTGGGCGGGACAGAGCTCGAGTCTTTCTTT
-	TRBV21-1	16	TRBJ1-6	medium-sized	CASSAQGGEWGSPLHF	TGTGCCAGCAGCGCCCAGGGGGGGGAATGGGGTTCACCCCTCCACTTT
-	TRBV4-1	15	TRBJ2-7	-	CASSQDSGVHYEQYF	TGCGCCAGCAGCCAAGATTCCGGGGTCCACTACGAGCAGTACTTC
-	TRBV13	14	TRBJ2-1	-	CASRFVVGGNEQFF	TGTGCCAGCAGGTTCGTAGTGGGGGGCAATGAGCAGTTCTTC
-	TRBV30	12	TRBJ1-5	-	CAWSVGGIPQHF	TGTGCCTGGAGTGTCGGGGGGATCCCCCAGCATTTT
-	TRBV9	15	TRBJ2-1	-	CASSPPPRALNEQFF	TGTGCCAGCAGCCCACCCCCAAGGGCCTTGAATGAGCAGTTCTTC
-	TRBV15	12	TRBJ1-1	-	CATRTGGGEAFF	TGTGCCACCCGGACGGGCGGTGGTGAAGCTTTCTTT
TRBD1	TRBV11-2	13	TRBJ1-1	-	CASSLGGTGEAFF	TGTGCCAGCAGCTTAGGGGGGACAGGGGAAGCTTTCTTT
-	TRBV2	13	TRBJ1-1	few	CASSWTLNTEAFF	TGTGCCAGCAGCTGGACCCTGAACACTGAAGCTTTCTTT
-	TRBV6-5	14	TRBJ1-2	-	CASSYTLGGYGYTF	TGTGCCAGCAGTTACACCCTCGGGGGCTATGGCTACACCTTC
-	TRBV19	18	TRBJ2-6	-	CASSIIGTYSSGANVLTF	TGTGCCAGTAGTATAATCGGGACATACAGCTCTGGGGCCAACGTCCTGACTTTC
-	TRBV11-2	18	TRBJ2-4	-	CASSGAWLATLAKNIQYF	TGTGCCAGCAGCGGGGCGTGGCTCGCGACCTTAGCCAAAAACATTCAGTACTTC
TRBD1	TRBV5-8	16	TRBJ2-7	-	CASSAARQGPGYEQYF	TGTGCCAGCAGCGCGGCTAGACAGGGGCCTGGTTACGAGCAGTACTTC
-	TRBV6-6	15	TRBJ2-1	-	CASGGAGEPNNEQFF	TGTGCCAGCGGGGGGGCGGGAGAGCCAAACAATGAGCAGTTCTTC